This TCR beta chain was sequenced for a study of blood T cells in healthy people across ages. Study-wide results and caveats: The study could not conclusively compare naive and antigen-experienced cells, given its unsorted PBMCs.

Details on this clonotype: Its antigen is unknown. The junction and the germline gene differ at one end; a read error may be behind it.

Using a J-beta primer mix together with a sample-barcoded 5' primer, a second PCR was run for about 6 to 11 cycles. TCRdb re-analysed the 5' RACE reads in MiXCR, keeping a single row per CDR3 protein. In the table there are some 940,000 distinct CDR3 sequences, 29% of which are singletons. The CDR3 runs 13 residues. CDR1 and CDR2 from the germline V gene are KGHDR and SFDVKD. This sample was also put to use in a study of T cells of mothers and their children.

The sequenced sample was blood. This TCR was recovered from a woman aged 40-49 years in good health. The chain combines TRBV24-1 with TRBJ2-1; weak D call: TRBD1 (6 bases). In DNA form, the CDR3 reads TGTGCCACCAGGGATTTCAGGGGCAATAAGCAGTTCTTC. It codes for CATRDFRGNKQFF.